Described below is a single TCR beta chain sequence and its context. Its cognate antigen is unknown. This specimen belongs to a study of long-term antiretroviral therapy in people with HIV. Study as a whole: It was about a decade after the earliest samples that the 2015 immediate-ART recommendation appeared. Findings and caveats of the study: Dominance of pre-ART expanded clones persisted, fluctuating and often declining after ART. Even long-term ART left TRB diversity below transplant donor controls, despite gains.

Survey-level resolution applied to immunoSEQ assay v3.0. A target of roughly 35,000-50,000 T-cell genomes per sample was set for sequencing. Clones were read by immunoSEQ multiplex PCR, and TCRdb kept only the in-frame ones, dropping some. The data hold roughly 19,000 clones, with roughly 83% observed a single time. The CDR3 is 11 residues long. V lost 3 bases and J lost 1, with 3 bases in between. Germline V gene lookup returns CDR1 SQVTM and CDR2 ANQGSEA. The genes are TRBV29-1 and TRBJ1-1; the D is unclear. Sequenced here: unsorted PBMCs, sampled 1.2 years after starting antiretroviral therapy. The origin of this receptor is a woman between 40 and 55 years old with HIV. Written as DNA, the CDR3 is TGCAGCGTTGAGACGAACACTGAAGCTTTCTTT. Its translation is CSVETNTEAFF.